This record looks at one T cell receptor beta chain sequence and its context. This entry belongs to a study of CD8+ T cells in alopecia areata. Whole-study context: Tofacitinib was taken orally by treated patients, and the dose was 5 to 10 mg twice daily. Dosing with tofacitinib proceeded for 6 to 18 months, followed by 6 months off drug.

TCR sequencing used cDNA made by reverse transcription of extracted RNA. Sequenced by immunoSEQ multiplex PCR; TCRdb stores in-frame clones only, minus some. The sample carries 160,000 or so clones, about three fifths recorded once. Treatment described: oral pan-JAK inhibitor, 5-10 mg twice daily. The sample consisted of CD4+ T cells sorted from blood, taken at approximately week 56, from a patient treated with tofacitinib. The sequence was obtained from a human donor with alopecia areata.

The CDR3 DNA reads as TGTGCCAGCAGTTTAATACGGGGCCAGCCCCAGCATTTT. Translating it yields CASSLIRGQPQHF. This rearrangement joins TRBV27 to TRBJ1-5, with TRBD1 as a possible D gene (5 bases). CDR3 length equals 13 residues. The V and J ends lost 2 bases and 7 bases respectively, with 9 bases between them. CDR1 MNHEY and CDR2 SMNVEV come from the germline V gene (reference sequence).